The 29 T cell receptor beta chains reported below all come from one sample, sequenced in a study of T cell responses to AZD1222 COVID-19 vaccine (dated by TCRdb to the early 2020s). Library preparation was by the immunoSEQ multiplex PCR assay. The immuneACCESS repertoire file appears here via TCRdb, limited to in-frame rearrangements. These files lack a portion of the clones; in checked studies, under half of the deficit traces to unresolved V genes, and the cause of the others is not known. The sample data list 180,000 or so clones, and approximately 90% of these were observed just once. 25% to 30% of the sample is held by the ten biggest clonotypes. Explained via the paper, the time point label denotes: about 28 days (+/-7) after the second vaccine dose. Sequences were derived from peripheral blood, sampled 28 days after the second AZD1222 dose. The receptors derive from an adult who received the AZD1222 COVID-19 vaccine.

This clone was detected once. This chain connects TRBV20-1 to TRBJ2-3, with TRBD2 identical over 7 bases. Germline CDR1 and CDR2: DFQATT and SNEGSKA (reference sequence). V lost 6 bases, J lost 4 bases, and 1 base stayed unmatched. The CDR3 runs 11 residues. The DNA of the CDR3 is TGCAGTGCCGGGGGGTCAGATACGCAGTATTTT. This sequence encodes CSAGGSDTQYF.

The V gene is TRBV2, the J gene TRBJ1-5, with 7 bases aligning to TRBD1. J was trimmed by 3 bases and V by 4 bases; bases with no gene match: 6. This CDR3 is built from 15 residues. The V gene's germline CDR1 is SNHLY and CDR2 FYNNEI. The CDR3 DNA is TGTGCCAGCAGTGGGACAGGTATTCCCAATCAGCCCCAGCATTTT. Residues: CASSGTGIPNQPQHF. Full variable domain (missing parts from reference TRBV2 and TRBJ1-5): EPEVTQTPSHQVTQMGQEVILRCVPISNHLYFYWYRQILGQKVEFLVSFYNNEISEKSEIFDDQFSVERPDGSNFTLKIRSTKLEDSAMYFCASSGTGIPNQPQHFGDGTRLSIL.

The chain is built from TRBV6-5 and TRBJ2-5, with D possibly called TRBD1 or TRBD2 (5 bases each). The germline V and J ends were trimmed by 6 bases and 3 bases, with 17 bases remaining between them. This CDR3 comprises 15 residues. Germline CDR1 is MNHEY and CDR2 is SVGAGI. This CDR3 is CASSPPGPKKETQYF. In DNA form, the CDR3 reads TGTGCCAGCAGCCCACCGGGACCCAAAAAAGAGACCCAGTACTTC.

V usage is TRBV3-1 (or the pseudogene TRBV3-2) and J usage is TRBJ2-1, with TRBD2 identical over 7 bases. Germline CDR1 LGHDT, CDR2 YNNKEL (reference sequence). This CDR3 has 15 residues. V lost 2 bases to trimming and J lost 6 bases; unmatched junction nucleotides: 7. The CDR3 DNA reads TGTGCCAGCAGCCAATGGCGGGAGAAAGGCAATGAGCAGTTCTTC. It is translated as CASSQWREKGNEQFF.

V gene TRBV7-3 combines with J gene TRBJ2-3; perhaps TRBD2 as D (6 bases). Germline V gene sequence: CDR1 SGHTA, CDR2 FQGTGA. The CDR3 loop spans 15 amino acids. V gave up 2 bases and J gave up 1 base, with 10 bases separating them. CDR3 DNA sequence: TGTGCCAGCAGCTTAGGGACTCCGCGCACAGATACGCAGTATTTT. It is translated as CASSLGTPRTDTQYF.

This clone was counted only a few times. This chain links TRBV13 with TRBJ2-7; the D gene is possibly TRBD1 (5 bases). From germline, CDR1 is PRHDT and CDR2 FYEKMQ (reference sequence). CDR3 length equals 12 residues. V was clipped by 6 bases and J by 4 bases, with 10 bases between them. The chain's CDR3 is CASSSRDYEQYF. In nucleotides, the CDR3 is TGTGCCAGCAGTTCCAGGGATTACGAGCAGTACTTC.

This chain uses TRBV2 with TRBJ2-1; D is undetermined. The germline CDR1 and CDR2 sequences are SNHLY and FYNNEI. The CDR3 is 15 amino acids. V was shortened by 1 base and J by 5 bases, with 12 bases between the two germline ends. In nucleotides, the CDR3 is TGTGCCAGCAGTGAAGAGGTAGACGGACACAATGAGCAGTTCTTC. It specifies CASSEEVDGHNEQFF.

This chain joins TRBV5-4 and TRBJ2-1; no clear D. CDR1 and CDR2 from the germline V gene are SGHNT and YYREEE (reference sequence). CDR3 length: 16 amino acids. The V end was cut by 0 bases, the J end by 6 bases, with 16 bases between. For the CDR3, the DNA is TGTGCCAGCAGCTTGGTTTCGCGTGCTAGTAGCAATGAGCAGTTCTTC. It translates to CASSLVSRASSNEQFF.

CDR3 residues: CASRPTGSGANVLTF. CDR3 nucleotide sequence: TGTGCCAGCAGACCGACGGGGTCTGGGGCCAACGTCCTGACTTTC. The chain carries TRBV28 and TRBJ2-6, with TRBD2 as a possible D gene (5 bases). With 6 bases removed from V and 1 base from J, the gap between germline ends came to 10 bases. In germline, CDR1 is MDHEN, CDR2 SYDVKM. CDR3 length: 15 residues.

The rearrangement joins TRBV10-3 to TRBJ2-1; D may be TRBD1 (5 bases). From germline, CDR1 is ENHRY and CDR2 SYGVKD. The CDR3 runs to 15 residues. The germline V and J ends were trimmed by 5 bases and 4 bases, with 15 bases remaining between them. The DNA for the CDR3 is TGTGCCATCAGTCCCGGACAAGGGATATACAATGAGCAGTTCTTC. Translation: CAISPGQGIYNEQFF.

The CDR3 DNA reads as TGTGCCAGTAGTATAAACCGCAGTTATGGCTACACCTTC. This sequence encodes CASSINRSYGYTF. The rearrangement uses TRBV19 and TRBJ1-2, with D hard to call. The CDR3 runs to 13 residues. CDR1 is LNHDA, CDR2 SQIVND, per germline (reference sequence). With 2 bases removed from V and 5 bases from J, the gap between germline ends came to 9 bases.

The rearrangement uses TRBV6-5 and TRBJ2-7, with 10 bases matching TRBD2. The CDR3 has 14 amino acids. Looked up from germline, CDR1 is MNHEY and CDR2 is SVGAGI. J lost 3 bases, V lost 8 bases, and 7 bases had no gene match. The CDR3 here is CASWGLAGGYEQYF. The CDR3 nucleotides are TGTGCCAGCTGGGGGTTAGCGGGGGGCTACGAGCAGTACTTC.

Comments on this clone: A read error may account for a junction end that differs from germline. The chain uses TRBV28 and TRBJ2-7; 8 bases are shared with TRBD2. This CDR3 region has 16 residues. Germline CDR1 MDHEN, CDR2 SYDVKM. CDR3 coding DNA: TGTGCCAGCAGTTTAGTTTTCGGGAGGGCCTCCGACGAGCAGTACTTC. It specifies CASSLVFGRASDEQYF.

This chain connects TRBV24-1 to TRBJ2-5; D uncertain. Germline CDR1 KGHDR, CDR2 SFDVKD. The CDR3 runs to 13 residues. The V and J ends lost 2 bases and 2 bases respectively, with 5 bases between them. The CDR3 spells CATSDWQQETQYF. CDR3 nucleotide sequence: TGTGCCACCAGTGATTGGCAGCAAGAGACCCAGTACTTC.

The J gene is TRBJ2-1, the V gene TRBV5-4, with D maybe TRBD2 (5 bases). The CDR3 loop spans 14 amino acids. V was cut by 2 bases and J by 5 bases, with 11 bases left in between. Germline CDR1 and CDR2: SGHNT and YYREEE (reference sequence). In DNA, the CDR3 is TGTGCCAGCAGCTTCACCGCGCGGGACAATGAGCAGTTCTTC. The encoded protein is CASSFTARDNEQFF.

The chain has TRBV28 and TRBJ2-7; D ambiguous. Trimming took off 4 bases at V and 3 bases at J, with 10 bases between the two ends. CDR1 is MDHEN, CDR2 SYDVKM, per germline. The CDR3 extends over 13 amino acids. CDR3 region: CASSSTGLYEQYF. The CDR3 DNA reads as TGTGCCAGCAGTTCCACGGGCCTCTACGAGCAGTACTTC.

This chain joins TRBV5-4 and TRBJ2-3; D gene ambiguous. The CDR3 contains 12 residues. The V gene lost 4 bases and the J gene lost 4 bases, with 7 bases spanning the gap. In germline, CDR1 is SGHNT, CDR2 YYREEE (reference sequence). CDR3 bases: TGTGCCAGCAGCCCGACTTCAGATACGCAGTATTTT. Its translation: CASSPTSDTQYF. The full variable domain, with the rest looked up from reference TRBV5-4 and TRBJ2-3, is ETGVTQSPTHLIKTRGQQVTLRCSSQSGHNTVSWYQQALGQGPQFIFQYYREEENGRGNFPPRFSGLQFPNYSSELNVNALELDDSALYLCASSPTSDTQYFGPGTRLTVL.

The CDR3 coding sequence is TGTGCCAGCAGCTTAGGAGGGGACAGGGCCAATTCACCCCTCCACTTT. Translated, it gives CASSLGGDRANSPLHF. V is TRBV7-6 and J is TRBJ1-6; 9 bases match TRBD1. V lost 1 base to trimming and J lost 7 bases; unmatched junction nucleotides: 5. CDR1 is SGHVS and CDR2 is FNYEAQ in the germline V gene. The CDR3 length is 16 residues.

The rearrangement uses TRBV2 and TRBJ1-5; TRBD1 matches at 10 bases. The CDR3 consists of 14 residues. The trim removed 4 bases at V and 7 bases at J, leaving 4 bases unmatched. Germline V gene lookup returns CDR1 SNHLY and CDR2 FYNNEI. The CDR3 sequence is CASSGQGARQPQHF. The CDR3 coding sequence is TGTGCCAGCAGTGGACAGGGGGCTAGGCAGCCCCAGCATTTT.

In this sample, this clone turned up once. The chain carries TRBV11-2 and TRBJ2-7; 8 positions agree with TRBD2. Trimming cost V 6 bases and J 0 bases; bases outside gene matches: 7. The CDR3 consists of 15 residues. Germline CDR1 reads SGHAT; CDR2 reads FQNNGV. CDR3 sequence (DNA): TGTGCCAGCAGTTTTAGCGGGACCCGCTCCTACGAGCAGTACTTC. Translating gives CASSFSGTRSYEQYF.

This chain links TRBV5-4 with TRBJ2-3; D is perhaps TRBD2 (6 bases). Germline CDR1 is SGHNT and CDR2 is YYREEE (reference sequence). Trimming removed 2 bases at V and 4 bases at J, with 17 bases between. This CDR3 region has 16 residues. Written as DNA, the CDR3 is TGTGCCAGCAGCTTATGGCTAGGGAGGTTCGCAGATACGCAGTATTTT. Protein sequence: CASSLWLGRFADTQYF.

In this sample, this clone turned up once. The V and J genes are TRBV7-2 and TRBJ2-7; 8 bases line up with TRBD2. The CDR3 is 16 amino acids. Per the germline V gene, CDR1 is SGHTA and CDR2 is FQGNSA. Germline trimming cut 5 bases from V and 0 bases from J; bases unmatched to any gene: 9. This CDR3 is CASSVRPSGFSYEQYF. The CDR3 region has the DNA TGTGCCAGCAGCGTAAGACCTAGCGGGTTCTCCTACGAGCAGTACTTC.

CDR3 sequence (DNA): TGTGCCAGCTCACCCCCCAGTCCATCCAGGGAGCTGTTTTTT. This translates into CASSPPSPSRELFF. The rearrangement uses TRBV18 and TRBJ2-2; D gene ambiguous. Trimming took off 3 bases at V and 9 bases at J, with 14 bases between the two ends. Germline assignment: CDR1 KGHSH and CDR2 LQKENI. This CDR3 spans 14 amino acids.

This chain joins TRBV6-5 and TRBJ1-2; D unresolved. The V gene lost 0 bases and the J gene lost 8 bases, with 19 bases spanning the gap. Germline CDR1 reads MNHEY; CDR2 reads SVGAGI. The CDR3 is 16 amino acids. The CDR3 protein is CASSYSMFSGLGGYTF. The CDR3 DNA reads as TGTGCCAGCAGTTACTCGATGTTCTCAGGCCTGGGGGGCTACACCTTC.

The rearrangement links TRBV25-1 to TRBJ1-4; TRBD1 might be the D (5 bases). CDR3 length equals 17 residues. Trimming stripped 4 bases from V and 6 bases from J, with 21 bases between. Germline V CDR1 and CDR2: MGHDK, SYGVNS. CDR3 nucleotides: TGTGCCAGCAGTGGCAGGCTGGACACACAAAACGATGAAAAACTGTTTTTT. It is translated as CASSGRLDTQNDEKLFF.

This sequence joins TRBV7-2 and TRBJ2-5; D gene uncertain. CDR3 length equals 13 residues. The germline CDR1 and CDR2 sequences are SGHTA and FQGNSA. Between the trimmed V and J ends, which lost 1 base and 3 bases, there was a span of 6 bases. CDR3 sequence: CASSLVWKETQYF. The CDR3 region has the DNA TGTGCCAGCAGCTTAGTCTGGAAAGAGACCCAGTACTTC.

The chain combines TRBV19 with TRBJ2-5, with no clear D. With 0 bases removed from V and 5 bases from J, the gap between germline ends came to 13 bases. CDR1 is LNHDA and CDR2 is SQIVND in the germline V gene (reference sequence). The CDR3 is 15 residues long. The CDR3, as DNA: TGTGCCAGTAGTATAGACCGGACGGGTATGGAGACCCAGTACTTC. This sequence encodes CASSIDRTGMETQYF.

The rearrangement links TRBV7-9 to TRBJ2-7; D might be TRBD1 (5 bases). Trimming pared 7 bases from V and 6 bases from J, leaving 19 bases between. The CDR3 totals 14 residues. CDR1 and CDR2 (germline): SEHNR, FQNEAQ (reference sequence). The CDR3 is CASTPRRWGPEQYF. The CDR3 coding sequence is TGTGCCAGCACCCCAAGGCGGTGGGGCCCCGAGCAGTACTTC.

The V and J genes are TRBV7-9 and TRBJ1-1; no definite D call. V lost 1 base and J lost 4, with 7 bases in between. Germline-derived CDR1 and CDR2 are SEHNR and FQNEAQ (reference sequence). The CDR3 totals 13 residues. DNA for the CDR3: TGTGCCAGCAGCTTAGTCGGCAGCACTGAAGCTTTCTTT. This codes for CASSLVGSTEAFF. The whole variable domain, remainder taken from reference TRBV7-9 and TRBJ1-1, is DTGVSQNPRHKITKRGQNVTFRCDPISEHNRLYWYRQTLGQGPEFLTYFQNEAQLEKSRLLSDRFSAERPKGSFSTLEIQRTEQGDSAMYLCASSLVGSTEAFFGQGTRLTVV.